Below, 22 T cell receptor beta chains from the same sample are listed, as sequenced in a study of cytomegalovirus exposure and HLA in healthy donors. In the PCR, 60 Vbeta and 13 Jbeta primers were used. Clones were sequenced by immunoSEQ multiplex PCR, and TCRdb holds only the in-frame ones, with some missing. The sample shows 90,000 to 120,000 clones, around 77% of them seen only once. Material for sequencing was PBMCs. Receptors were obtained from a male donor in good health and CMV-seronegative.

The CDR3 region is CASRGQSVLSNQPQHF. CDR3 coding DNA: TGTGCCAGCCGGGGACAGTCTGTCCTTAGCAATCAGCCCCAGCATTTT. The chain links TRBV2 to TRBJ1-5, with TRBD1 matching over 7 bases. The CDR3 contains 16 residues. V gave up 8 bases and J gave up 0 bases; unmatched junction bases: 10. Per the germline V gene, CDR1 is SNHLY and CDR2 is FYNNEI.

The CDR3 reads CASSYRQDRGIEKLFF. The CDR3 DNA follows: TGTGCCAGCAGCTACCGACAGGACAGGGGGATTGAAAAACTGTTTTTT. The chain recombines TRBV5-8 with TRBJ1-4; 10 nucleotides match TRBD1. J gave up 7 bases and V 3 bases, and 9 bases lay outside the gene matches. Germline V gene data show CDR1 as SGHTS and CDR2 as YDEGEE. The CDR3 sequence is 16 residues long. Filled out from reference TRBV5-8 and TRBJ1-4, the complete variable domain reads EAGVTQSPTHLIKTRGQQATLRCSPISGHTSVYWYQQALGLGLQFLLWYDEGEERNRGNFPPRFSGRQFPNYSSELNVNALELEDSALYLCASSYRQDRGIEKLFFGSGTQLSVL.

The CDR3 sequence: CASSSRGTSRGETQYF. DNA for the CDR3: TGTGCCAGCAGCTCTCGCGGGACTAGCCGCGGAGAGACCCAGTACTTC. V and J are TRBV9 and TRBJ2-5, with TRBD2 matching 9 bases. Germline CDR1 reads SGDLS; CDR2 reads YYNGEE. V dropped 4 bases and J dropped 4; count of bases not matched to a gene: 11. The CDR3 contains 16 residues.

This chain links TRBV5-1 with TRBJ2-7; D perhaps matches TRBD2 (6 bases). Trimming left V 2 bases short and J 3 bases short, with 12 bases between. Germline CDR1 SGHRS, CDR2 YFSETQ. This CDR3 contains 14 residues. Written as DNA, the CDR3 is TGCGCCAGCAGCTTAGCGGACGGGAGCTACGAGCAGTACTTC. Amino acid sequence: CASSLADGSYEQYF.

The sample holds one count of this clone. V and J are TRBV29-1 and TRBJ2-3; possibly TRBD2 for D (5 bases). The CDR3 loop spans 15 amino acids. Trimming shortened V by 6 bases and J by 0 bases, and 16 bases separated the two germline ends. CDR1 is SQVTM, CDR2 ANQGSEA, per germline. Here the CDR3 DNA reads TGCAGCGTCACCGACCGGACTTCAAGCACAGATACGCAGTATTTT. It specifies CSVTDRTSSTDTQYF.

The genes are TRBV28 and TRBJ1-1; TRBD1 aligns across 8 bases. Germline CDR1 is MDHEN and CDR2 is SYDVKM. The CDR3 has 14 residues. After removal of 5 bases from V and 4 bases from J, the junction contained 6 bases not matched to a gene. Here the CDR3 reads CASSRGQGRTEAFF. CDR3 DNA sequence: TGTGCCAGCAGTAGAGGACAGGGACGCACTGAAGCTTTCTTT.

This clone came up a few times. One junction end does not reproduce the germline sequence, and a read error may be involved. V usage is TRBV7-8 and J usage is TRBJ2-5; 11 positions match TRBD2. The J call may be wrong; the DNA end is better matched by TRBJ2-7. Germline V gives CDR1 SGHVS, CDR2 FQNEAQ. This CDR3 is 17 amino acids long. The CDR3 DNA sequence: TGTGCCAGCAGCATAGCCCTTTTGGGACTAGCGGTTTACGAGCAGTACTTC. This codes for CASSIALLGLAVYEQYF.

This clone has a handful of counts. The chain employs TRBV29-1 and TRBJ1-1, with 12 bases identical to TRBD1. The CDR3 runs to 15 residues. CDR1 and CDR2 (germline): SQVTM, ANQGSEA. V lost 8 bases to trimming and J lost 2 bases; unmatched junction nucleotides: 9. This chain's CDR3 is CSTTGTGGLNTEAFF. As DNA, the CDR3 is TGCAGCACGACCGGGACAGGGGGCTTAAACACTGAAGCTTTCTTT.

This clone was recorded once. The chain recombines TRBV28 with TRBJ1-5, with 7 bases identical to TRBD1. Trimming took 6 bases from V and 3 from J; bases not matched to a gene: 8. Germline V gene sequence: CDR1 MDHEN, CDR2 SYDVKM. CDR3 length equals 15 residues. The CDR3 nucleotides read TGTGCCAGCAGACCCGACAGGGTTTACAATCAGCCCCAGCATTTT. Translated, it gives CASRPDRVYNQPQHF.

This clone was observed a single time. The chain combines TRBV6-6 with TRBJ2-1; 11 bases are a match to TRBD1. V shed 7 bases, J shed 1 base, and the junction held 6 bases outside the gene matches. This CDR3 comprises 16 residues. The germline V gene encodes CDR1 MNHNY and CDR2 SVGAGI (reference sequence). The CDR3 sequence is CASTTGQGASYNEQFF. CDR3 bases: TGTGCCAGCACTACAGGACAGGGGGCTTCCTACAATGAGCAGTTCTTC.

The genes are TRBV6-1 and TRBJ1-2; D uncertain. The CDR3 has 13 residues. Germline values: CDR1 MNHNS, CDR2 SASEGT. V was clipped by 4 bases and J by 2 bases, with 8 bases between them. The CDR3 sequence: CASSVRGNYGYTF. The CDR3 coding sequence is TGTGCCAGCAGTGTGAGAGGGAACTATGGCTACACCTTC.

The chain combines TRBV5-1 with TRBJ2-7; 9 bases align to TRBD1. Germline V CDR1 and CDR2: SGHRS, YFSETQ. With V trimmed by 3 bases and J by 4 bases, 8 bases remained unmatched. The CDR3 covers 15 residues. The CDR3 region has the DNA TGCGCCAGCAGCTCGAAGACAGGGGGGGAATACGAGCAGTACTTC. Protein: CASSSKTGGEYEQYF.

DNA for the CDR3: TGTGCCAGCAGTTTAGGGGGACAGATGGGGCCCCAGCATTTT. It codes for CASSLGGQMGPQHF. V usage is TRBV6-1 and J usage is TRBJ1-5; 7 positions agree with TRBD1. Germline lookup yields CDR1 MNHNS and CDR2 SASEGT. CDR3 size: 14 residues. V lost 5 bases, J lost 9 bases, and 10 bases stayed unmatched.

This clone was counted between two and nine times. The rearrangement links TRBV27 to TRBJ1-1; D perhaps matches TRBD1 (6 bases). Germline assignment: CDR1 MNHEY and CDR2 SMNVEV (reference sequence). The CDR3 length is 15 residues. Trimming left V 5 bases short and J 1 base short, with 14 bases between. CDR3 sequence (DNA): TGTGCCAGCAGTAACGAAGGGGGACCGAACACTGAAGCTTTCTTT. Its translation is CASSNEGGPNTEAFF.

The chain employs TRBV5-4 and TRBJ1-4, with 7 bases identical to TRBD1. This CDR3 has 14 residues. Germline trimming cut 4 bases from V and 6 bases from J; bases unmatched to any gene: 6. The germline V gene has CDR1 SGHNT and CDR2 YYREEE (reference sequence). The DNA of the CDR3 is TGTGCCAGCAGCGGGAAGGGGGCGGATGAAAAACTGTTTTTT. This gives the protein CASSGKGADEKLFF.

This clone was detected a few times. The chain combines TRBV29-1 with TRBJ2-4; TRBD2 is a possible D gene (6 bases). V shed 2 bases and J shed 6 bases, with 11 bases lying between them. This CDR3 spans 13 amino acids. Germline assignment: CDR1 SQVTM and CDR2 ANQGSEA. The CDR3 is CSVETGTRNIQYF. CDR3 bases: TGCAGCGTTGAAACCGGGACTCGAAACATTCAGTACTTC.

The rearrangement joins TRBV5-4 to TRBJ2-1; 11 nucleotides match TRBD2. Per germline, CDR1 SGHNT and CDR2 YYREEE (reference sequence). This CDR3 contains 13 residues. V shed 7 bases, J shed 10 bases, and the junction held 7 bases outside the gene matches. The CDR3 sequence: CASRLAGGWEQFF. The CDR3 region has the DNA TGTGCCAGCCGGCTAGCGGGAGGATGGGAGCAGTTCTTC.

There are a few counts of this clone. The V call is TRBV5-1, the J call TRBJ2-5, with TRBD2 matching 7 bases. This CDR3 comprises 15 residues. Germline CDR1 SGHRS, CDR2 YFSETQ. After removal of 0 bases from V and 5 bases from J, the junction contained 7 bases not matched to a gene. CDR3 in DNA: TGCGCCAGCAGCTTGGGGGGAGGGCCGCGGGAGACCCAGTACTTC. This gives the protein CASSLGGGPRETQYF.

The CDR3 reads CASSSGDGWANGDTQYF. CDR3 nucleotide sequence: TGTGCCAGCAGCTCGGGAGACGGGTGGGCGAATGGAGATACGCAGTATTTT. The J gene is TRBJ2-3, the V gene TRBV7-9; the D gene is possibly TRBD2 (6 bases). V lost 4 bases and J lost 5, with 22 bases in between. This CDR3 spans 17 amino acids. The germline V gene encodes CDR1 SEHNR and CDR2 FQNEAQ (reference sequence).

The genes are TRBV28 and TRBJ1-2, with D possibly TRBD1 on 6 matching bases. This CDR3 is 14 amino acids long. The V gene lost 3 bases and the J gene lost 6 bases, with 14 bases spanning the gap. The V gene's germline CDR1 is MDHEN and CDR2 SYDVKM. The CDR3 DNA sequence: TGTGCCAGCAGTTTGGTCGTAGGGGGGGATGGCTACACCTTC. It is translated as CASSLVVGGDGYTF.

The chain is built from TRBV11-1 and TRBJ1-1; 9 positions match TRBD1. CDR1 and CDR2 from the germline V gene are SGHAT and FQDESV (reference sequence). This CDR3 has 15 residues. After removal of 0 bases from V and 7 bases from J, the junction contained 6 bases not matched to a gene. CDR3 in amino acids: CASSLAGQGWIEAFF. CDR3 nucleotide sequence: TGTGCCAGCAGCTTAGCGGGACAGGGATGGATTGAAGCTTTCTTT.

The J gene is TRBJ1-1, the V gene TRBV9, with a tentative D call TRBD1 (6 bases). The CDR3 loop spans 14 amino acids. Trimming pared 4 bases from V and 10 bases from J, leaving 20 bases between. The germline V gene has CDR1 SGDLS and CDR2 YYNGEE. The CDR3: CASSKGDPTMGAFF. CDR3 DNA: TGTGCCAGCAGCAAGGGGGACCCAACTATGGGAGCTTTCTTT.